This T cell receptor (beta chain) is from a study of T cell responses to AZD1222 COVID-19 vaccine. Study results and caveats: Among the donors, most were white British and more were female, and clonal diversity was possibly underestimated. Repertoires were obtained only post-peak T cell response. Across spike, vaccine-associated CD4 TCRs were found, dominant at 160-218 and 743-854.

Some clones are missing from TCRdb's copy, which holds only in-frame ones; the method was immunoSEQ multiplex PCR. The data contain 100,000 to 150,000 clones, roughly 84% of them singletons. Notes on this clone: The antigen is undetermined.

The V and J ends lost 2 bases and 5 bases respectively, with 12 bases between them. This CDR3 contains 14 residues. Germline lookup yields CDR1 KGHSH and CDR2 LQKENI. This receptor was identified in an adult in good health. This rearrangement joins TRBV18 to TRBJ1-2; maybe TRBD1 (5 bases). Here the sequenced sample was peripheral blood, taken on day 0 of AZD1222 vaccination. The CDR3 loop is CASSPTRGEYGYTF. The CDR3 region has the DNA TGTGCCAGCTCACCAACCCGGGGGGAATATGGCTACACCTTC.